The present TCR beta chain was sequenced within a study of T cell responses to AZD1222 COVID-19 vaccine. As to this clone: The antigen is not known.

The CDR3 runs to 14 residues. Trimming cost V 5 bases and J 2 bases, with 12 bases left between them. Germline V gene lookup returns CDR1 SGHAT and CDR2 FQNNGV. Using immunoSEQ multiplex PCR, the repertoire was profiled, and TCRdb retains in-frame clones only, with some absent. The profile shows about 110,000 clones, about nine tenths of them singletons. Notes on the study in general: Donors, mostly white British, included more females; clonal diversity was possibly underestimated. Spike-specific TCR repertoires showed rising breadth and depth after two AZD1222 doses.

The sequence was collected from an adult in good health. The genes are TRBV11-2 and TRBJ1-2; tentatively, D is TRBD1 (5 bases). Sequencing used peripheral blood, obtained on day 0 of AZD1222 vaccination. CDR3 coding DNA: TGTGCCAGCAGCATATACAGGCGGAACTATGGCTACACCTTC. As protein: CASSIYRRNYGYTF.